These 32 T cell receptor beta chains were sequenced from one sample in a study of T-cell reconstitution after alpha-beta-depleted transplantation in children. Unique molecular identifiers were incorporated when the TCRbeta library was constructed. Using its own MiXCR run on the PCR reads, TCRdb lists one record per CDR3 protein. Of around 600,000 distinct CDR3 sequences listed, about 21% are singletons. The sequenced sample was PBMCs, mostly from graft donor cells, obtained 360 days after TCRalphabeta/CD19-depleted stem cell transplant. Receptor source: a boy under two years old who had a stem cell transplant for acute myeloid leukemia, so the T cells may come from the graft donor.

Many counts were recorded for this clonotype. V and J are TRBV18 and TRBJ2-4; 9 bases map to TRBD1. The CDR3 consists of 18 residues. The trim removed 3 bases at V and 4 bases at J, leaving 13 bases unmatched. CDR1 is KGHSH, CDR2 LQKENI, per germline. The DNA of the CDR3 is TGTGCCAGCTCACCGATCCACTCTTCGGACAGGGGTAAAAACATTCAGTACTTC. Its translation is CASSPIHSSDRGKNIQYF.

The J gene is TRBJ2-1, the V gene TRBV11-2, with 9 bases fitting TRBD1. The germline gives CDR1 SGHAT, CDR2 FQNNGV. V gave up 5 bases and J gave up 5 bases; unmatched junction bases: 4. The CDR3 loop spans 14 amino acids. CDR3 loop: CASSVRDRDNEQFF. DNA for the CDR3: TGTGCCAGCAGCGTCCGGGACAGGGACAATGAGCAGTTCTTC. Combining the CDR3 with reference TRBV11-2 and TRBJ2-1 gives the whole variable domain EAGVAQSPRYKIIEKRQSVAFWCNPISGHATLYWYQQILGQGPKLLIQFQNNGVVDDSQLPKDRFSAERLKGVDSTLKIQPAKLEDSAVYLCASSVRDRDNEQFFGPGTRLTVL.

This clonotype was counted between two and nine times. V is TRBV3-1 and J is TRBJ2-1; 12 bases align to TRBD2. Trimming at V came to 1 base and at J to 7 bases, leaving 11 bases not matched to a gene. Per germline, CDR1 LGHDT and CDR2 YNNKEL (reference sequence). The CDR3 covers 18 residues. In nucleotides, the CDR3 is TGTGCCAGCAGCCAAGTGGTTACGACTAGCGGGGGATGGAATGAGCAGTTCTTC. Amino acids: CASSQVVTTSGGWNEQFF.

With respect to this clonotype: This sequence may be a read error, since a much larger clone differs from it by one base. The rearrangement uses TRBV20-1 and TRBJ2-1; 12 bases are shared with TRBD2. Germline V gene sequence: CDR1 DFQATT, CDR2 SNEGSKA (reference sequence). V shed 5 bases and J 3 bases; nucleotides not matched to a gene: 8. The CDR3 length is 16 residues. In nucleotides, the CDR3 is TGCAGTGCTCCCGCGACTAGCGGGGGACTCTACAATGAGCAGTTCTTC. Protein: CSAPATSGGLYNEQFF.

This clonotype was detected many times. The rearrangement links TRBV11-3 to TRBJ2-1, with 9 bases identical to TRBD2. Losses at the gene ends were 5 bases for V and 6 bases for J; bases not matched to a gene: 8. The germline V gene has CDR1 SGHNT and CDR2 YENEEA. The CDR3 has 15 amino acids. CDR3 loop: CASSPLGGGANEQFF. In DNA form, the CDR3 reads TGTGCCAGCAGCCCCCTTGGCGGGGGGGCCAATGAGCAGTTCTTC.

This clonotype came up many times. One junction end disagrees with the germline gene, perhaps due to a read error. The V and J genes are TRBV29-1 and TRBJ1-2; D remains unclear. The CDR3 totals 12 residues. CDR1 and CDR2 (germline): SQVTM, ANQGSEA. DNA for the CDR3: TGCAGCGTTCAAGACCCGGATCGAGGCTACACCTTC. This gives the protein CSVQDPDRGYTF.

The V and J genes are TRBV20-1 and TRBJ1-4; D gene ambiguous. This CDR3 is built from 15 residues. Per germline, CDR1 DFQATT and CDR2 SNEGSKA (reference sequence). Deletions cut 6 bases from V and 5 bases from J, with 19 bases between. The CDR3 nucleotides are TGCAGTGCCCGAGACCAGCGGTTCAGAAATGAAAAACTGTTTTTT. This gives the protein CSARDQRFRNEKLFF.

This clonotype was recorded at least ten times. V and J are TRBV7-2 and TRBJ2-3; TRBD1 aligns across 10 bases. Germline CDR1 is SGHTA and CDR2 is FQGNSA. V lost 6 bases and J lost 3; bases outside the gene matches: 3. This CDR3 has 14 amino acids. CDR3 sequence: CASRGTGATDTQYF. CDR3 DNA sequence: TGTGCCAGCAGGGGGACAGGGGCGACAGATACGCAGTATTTT.

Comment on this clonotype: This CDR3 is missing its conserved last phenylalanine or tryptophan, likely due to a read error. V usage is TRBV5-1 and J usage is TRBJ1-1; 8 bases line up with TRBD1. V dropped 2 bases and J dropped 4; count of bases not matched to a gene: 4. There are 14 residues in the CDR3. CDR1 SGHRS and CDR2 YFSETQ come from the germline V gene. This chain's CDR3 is CASSFQGAGTEAFL. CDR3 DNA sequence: TGCGCCAGCAGCTTTCAGGGGGCGGGCACTGAAGCTTTCCTT.

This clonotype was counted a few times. In nucleotides, the CDR3 is TGTGCCAGCAGTGAGGGGGCCCAACGTTACAATGAGCAGTTCTTC. Its translation: CASSEGAQRYNEQFF. The chain joins TRBV2 to TRBJ2-1, with D possibly being TRBD1 (6 bases). Germline V gene lookup returns CDR1 SNHLY and CDR2 FYNNEI. The CDR3 is 15 residues long. V lost 3 bases, J lost 4 bases, and 13 bases lay in between.

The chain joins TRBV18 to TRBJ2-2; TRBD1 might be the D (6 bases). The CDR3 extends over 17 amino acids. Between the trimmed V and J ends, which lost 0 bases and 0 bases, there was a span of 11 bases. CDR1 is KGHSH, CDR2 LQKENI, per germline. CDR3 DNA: TGTGCCAGCTCACCACCCAACAGGGTCGCGAACACCGGGGAGCTGTTTTTT. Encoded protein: CASSPPNRVANTGELFF.

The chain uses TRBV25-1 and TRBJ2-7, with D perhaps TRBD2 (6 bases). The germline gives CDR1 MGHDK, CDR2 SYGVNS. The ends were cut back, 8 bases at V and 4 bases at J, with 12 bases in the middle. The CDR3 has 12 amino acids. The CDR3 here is CASWRGGYEQYV. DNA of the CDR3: TGTGCCAGCTGGAGGGGAGGATACGAGCAGTACGTC.

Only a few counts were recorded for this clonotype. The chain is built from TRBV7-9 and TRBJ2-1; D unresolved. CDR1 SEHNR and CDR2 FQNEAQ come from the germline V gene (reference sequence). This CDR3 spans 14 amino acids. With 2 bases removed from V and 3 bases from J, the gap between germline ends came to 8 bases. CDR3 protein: CASSLSASYNEQFF. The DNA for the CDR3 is TGTGCCAGCAGCTTATCAGCCAGCTACAATGAGCAGTTCTTC.

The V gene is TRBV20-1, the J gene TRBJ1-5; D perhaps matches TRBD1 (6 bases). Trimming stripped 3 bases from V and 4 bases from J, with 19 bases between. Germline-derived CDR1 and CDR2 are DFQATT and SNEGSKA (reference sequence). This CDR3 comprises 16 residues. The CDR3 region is CSASSPSGTPNQPQHF. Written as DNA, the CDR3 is TGCAGTGCTAGCTCACCCTCCGGGACACCAAATCAGCCCCAGCATTTT.

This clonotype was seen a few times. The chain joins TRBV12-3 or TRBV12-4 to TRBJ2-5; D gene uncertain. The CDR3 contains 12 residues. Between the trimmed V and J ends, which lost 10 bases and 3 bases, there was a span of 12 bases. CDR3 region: CATTRLEETQYF. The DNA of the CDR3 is TGTGCCACCACGAGACTGGAAGAGACCCAGTACTTC.

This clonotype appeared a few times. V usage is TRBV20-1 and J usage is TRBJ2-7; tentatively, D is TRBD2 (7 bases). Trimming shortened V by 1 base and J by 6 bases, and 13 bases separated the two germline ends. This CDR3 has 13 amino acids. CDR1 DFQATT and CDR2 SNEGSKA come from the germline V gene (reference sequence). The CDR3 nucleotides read TGCAGTGCTAGAGTGGGGGGGCTTGGCGAGCAGTACGTC. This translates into CSARVGGLGEQYV.

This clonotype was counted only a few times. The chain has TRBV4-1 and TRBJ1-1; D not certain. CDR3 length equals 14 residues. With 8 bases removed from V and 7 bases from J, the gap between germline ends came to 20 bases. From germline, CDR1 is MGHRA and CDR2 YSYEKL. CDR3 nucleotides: TGCGCCAGCCGGCCTGGGAATAGTAAGAATGAAGCTTTCTTT. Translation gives CASRPGNSKNEAFF.

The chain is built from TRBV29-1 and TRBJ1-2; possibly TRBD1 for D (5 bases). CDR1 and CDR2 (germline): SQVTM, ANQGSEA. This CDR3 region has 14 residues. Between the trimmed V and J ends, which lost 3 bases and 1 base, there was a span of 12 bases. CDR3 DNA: TGCAGCGTTGACGGGGGTAAACTTAACTATGGCTACACCTTC. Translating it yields CSVDGGKLNYGYTF.

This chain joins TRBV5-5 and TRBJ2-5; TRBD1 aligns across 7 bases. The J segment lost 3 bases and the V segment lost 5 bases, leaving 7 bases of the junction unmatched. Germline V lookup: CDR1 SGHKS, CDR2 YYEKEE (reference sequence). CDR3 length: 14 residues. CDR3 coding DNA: TGTGCCAGCAGTCTGGAAGGGACAGAAGAGACCCAGTACTTC. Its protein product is CASSLEGTEETQYF. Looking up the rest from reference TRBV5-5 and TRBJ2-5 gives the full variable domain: DAGVTQSPTHLIKTRGQQVTLRCSPISGHKSVSWYQQVLGQGPQFIFQYYEKEERGRGNFPDRFSARQFPNYSSELNVNALLLGDSALYLCASSLEGTEETQYFGPGTRLLVL.

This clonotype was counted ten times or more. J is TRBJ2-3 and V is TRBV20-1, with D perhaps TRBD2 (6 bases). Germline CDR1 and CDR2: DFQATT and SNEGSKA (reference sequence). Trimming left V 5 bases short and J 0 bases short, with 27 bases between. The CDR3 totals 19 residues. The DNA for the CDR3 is TGCAGTGCTCCTTCTATCGGGGGATCTCACTCCCTTAGCACAGATACGCAGTATTTT. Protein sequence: CSAPSIGGSHSLSTDTQYF.

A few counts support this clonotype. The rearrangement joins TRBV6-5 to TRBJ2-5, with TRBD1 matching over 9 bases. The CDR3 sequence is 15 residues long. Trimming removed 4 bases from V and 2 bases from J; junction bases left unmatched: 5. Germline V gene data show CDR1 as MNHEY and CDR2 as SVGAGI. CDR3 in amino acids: CASSWGQGPQETQYF. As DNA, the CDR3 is TGTGCCAGCAGTTGGGGACAGGGACCACAAGAGACCCAGTACTTC.

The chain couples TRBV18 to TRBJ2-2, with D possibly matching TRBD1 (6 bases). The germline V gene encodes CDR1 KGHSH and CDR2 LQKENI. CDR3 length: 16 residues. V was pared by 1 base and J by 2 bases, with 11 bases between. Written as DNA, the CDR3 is TGTGCCAGCTCACCACGAGGACAGCATAACACCGGGGAGCTGTTTTTT. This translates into CASSPRGQHNTGELFF.

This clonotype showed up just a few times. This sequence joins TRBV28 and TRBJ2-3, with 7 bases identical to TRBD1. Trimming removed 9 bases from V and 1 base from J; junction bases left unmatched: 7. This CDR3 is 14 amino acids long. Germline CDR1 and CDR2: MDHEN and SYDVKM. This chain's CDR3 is CASRLDRGTDTQYF. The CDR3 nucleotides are TGTGCCAGTCGACTCGACAGGGGCACAGATACGCAGTATTTT.

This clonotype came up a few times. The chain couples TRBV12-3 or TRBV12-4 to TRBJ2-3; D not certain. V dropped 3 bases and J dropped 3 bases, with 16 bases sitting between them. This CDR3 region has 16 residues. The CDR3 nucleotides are TGTGCCAGCAGTTTTCCCGGGCGTAGAAGGACAGATACGCAGTATTTT. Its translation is CASSFPGRRRTDTQYF.

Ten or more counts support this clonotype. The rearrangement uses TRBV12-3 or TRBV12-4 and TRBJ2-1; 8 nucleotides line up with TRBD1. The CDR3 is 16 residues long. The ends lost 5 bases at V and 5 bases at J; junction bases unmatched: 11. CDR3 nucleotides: TGTGCCAGCAGTCCTGAGACAGGGGCCTGGCACAATGAGCAGTTCTTC. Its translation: CASSPETGAWHNEQFF.

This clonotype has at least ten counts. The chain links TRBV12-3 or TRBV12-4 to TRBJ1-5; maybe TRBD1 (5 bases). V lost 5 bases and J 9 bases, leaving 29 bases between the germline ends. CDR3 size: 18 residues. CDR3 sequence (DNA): TGTGCCAGCAGTCTACATATTCAAAACTATTTAGGGGATCGGCCCCAGCATTTT. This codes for CASSLHIQNYLGDRPQHF.

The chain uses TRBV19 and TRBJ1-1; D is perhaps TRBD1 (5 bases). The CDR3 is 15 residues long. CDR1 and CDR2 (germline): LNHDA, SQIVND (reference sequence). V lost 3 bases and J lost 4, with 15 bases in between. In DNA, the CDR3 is TGTGCCAGTAGTATTTGGCAGGGTTCAGTCACTGAAGCTTTCTTT. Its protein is CASSIWQGSVTEAFF.

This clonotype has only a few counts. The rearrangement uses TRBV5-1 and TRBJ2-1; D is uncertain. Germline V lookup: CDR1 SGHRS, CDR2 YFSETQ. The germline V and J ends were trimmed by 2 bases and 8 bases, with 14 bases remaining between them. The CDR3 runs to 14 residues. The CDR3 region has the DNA TGCGCCAGCAGCTTCCGACTGGGCCTCGATGAGCAGTTCTTC. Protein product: CASSFRLGLDEQFF.

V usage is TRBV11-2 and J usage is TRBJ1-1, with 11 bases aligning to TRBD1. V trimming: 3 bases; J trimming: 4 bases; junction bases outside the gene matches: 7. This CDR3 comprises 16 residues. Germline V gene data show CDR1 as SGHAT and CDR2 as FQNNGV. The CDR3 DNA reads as TGTGCCAGCAGCTTCCGGACAGGGGGCGCGTTCACTGAAGCTTTCTTT. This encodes CASSFRTGGAFTEAFF.

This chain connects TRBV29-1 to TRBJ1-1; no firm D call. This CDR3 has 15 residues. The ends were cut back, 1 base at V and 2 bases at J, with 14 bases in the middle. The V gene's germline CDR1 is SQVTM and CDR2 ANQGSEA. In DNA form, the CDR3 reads TGCAGCGTTGAAGGTAGGGTGCGGGTAAACACTGAAGCTTTCTTT. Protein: CSVEGRVRVNTEAFF. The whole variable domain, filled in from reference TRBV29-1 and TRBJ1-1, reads SAVISQKPSRDICQRGTSLTIQCQVDSQVTMMFWYRQQPGQSLTLIATANQGSEATYESGFVIDKFPISRPNLTFSTLTVSNMSPEDSSIYLCSVEGRVRVNTEAFFGQGTRLTVV.

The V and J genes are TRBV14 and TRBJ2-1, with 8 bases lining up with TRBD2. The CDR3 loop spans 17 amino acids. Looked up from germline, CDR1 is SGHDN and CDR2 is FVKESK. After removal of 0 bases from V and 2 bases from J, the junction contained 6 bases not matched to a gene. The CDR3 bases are TGTGCCAGCAGCCAAGAGCTAGCGGGCCCCCCCTACAATGAGCAGTTCTTC. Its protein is CASSQELAGPPYNEQFF. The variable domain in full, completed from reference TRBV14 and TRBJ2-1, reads EAGVTQFPSHSVIEKGQTVTLRCDPISGHDNLYWYRRVMGKEIKFLLHFVKESKQDESGMPNNRFLAERTGGTYSTLKVQPAELEDSGVYFCASSQELAGPPYNEQFFGPGTRLTVL.

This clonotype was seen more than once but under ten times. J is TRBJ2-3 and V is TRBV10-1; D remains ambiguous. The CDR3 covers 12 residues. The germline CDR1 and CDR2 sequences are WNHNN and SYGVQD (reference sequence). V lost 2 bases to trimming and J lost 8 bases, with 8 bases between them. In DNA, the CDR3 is TGCGCCAGCAGTGAGGGGTCTGGTACGCAGTATTTT. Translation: CASSEGSGTQYF.